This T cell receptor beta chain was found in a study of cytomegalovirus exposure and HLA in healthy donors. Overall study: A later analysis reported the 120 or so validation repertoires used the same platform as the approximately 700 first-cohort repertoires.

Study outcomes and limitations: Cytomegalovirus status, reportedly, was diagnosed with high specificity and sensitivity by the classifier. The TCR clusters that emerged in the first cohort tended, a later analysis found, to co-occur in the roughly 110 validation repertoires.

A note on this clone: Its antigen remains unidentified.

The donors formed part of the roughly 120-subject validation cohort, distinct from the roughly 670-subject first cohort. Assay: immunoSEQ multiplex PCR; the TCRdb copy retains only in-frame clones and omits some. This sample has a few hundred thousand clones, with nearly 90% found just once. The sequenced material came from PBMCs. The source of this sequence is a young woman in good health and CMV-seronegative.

The CDR3 DNA sequence: TGTGCCAGCAGCCCCAGGGACAGGGGAGAACTCAACACTGAAGCTTTCTTT. Protein sequence: CASSPRDRGELNTEAFF. The gene calls are TRBV7-2 and TRBJ1-1; 10 bases agree with TRBD1. J lost 2 bases, V lost 5 bases, and 11 bases had no gene match. The CDR3 spans 17 residues. Germline CDR1 is SGHTA and CDR2 is FQGNSA.